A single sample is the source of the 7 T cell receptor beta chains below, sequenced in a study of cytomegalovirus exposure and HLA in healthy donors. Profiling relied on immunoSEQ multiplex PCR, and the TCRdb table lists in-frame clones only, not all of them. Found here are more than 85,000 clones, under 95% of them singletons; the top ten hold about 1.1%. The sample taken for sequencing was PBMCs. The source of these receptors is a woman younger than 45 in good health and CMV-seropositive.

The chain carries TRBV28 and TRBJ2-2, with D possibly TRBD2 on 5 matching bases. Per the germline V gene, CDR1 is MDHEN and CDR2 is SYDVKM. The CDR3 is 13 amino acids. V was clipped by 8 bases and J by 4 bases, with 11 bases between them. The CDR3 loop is CASLRGRTGELFF. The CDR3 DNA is TGTGCCAGCCTAAGAGGGCGCACCGGGGAGCTGTTTTTT.

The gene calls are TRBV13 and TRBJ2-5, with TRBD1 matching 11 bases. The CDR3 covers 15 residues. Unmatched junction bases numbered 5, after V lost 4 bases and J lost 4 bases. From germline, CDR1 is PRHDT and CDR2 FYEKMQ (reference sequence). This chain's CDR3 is CASSSRDRGGETQYF. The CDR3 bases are TGTGCCAGCAGCTCCCGGGACAGGGGGGGAGAGACCCAGTACTTC. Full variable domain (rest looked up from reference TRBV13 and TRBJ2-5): AAGVIQSPRHLIKEKRETATLKCYPIPRHDTVYWYQQGPGQDPQFLISFYEKMQSDKGSIPDRFSAQQFSDYHSELNMSSLELGDSALYFCASSSRDRGGETQYFGPGTRLLVL.

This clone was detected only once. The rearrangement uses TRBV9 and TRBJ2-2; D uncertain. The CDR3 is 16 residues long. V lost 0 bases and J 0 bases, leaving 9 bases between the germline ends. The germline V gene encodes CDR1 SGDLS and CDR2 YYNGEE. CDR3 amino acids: CASSVGGSANTGELFF. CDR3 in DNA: TGTGCCAGCAGCGTAGGTGGCAGCGCGAACACCGGGGAGCTGTTTTTT. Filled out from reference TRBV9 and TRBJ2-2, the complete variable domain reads DSGVTQTPKHLITATGQRVTLRCSPRSGDLSVYWYQQSLDQGLQFLIQYYNGEERAKGNILERFSAQQFPDLHSELNLSSLELGDSALYFCASSVGGSANTGELFFGEGSRLTVL.

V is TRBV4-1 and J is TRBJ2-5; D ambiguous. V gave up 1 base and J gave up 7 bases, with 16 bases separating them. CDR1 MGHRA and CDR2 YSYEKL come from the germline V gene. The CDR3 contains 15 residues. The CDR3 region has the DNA TGCGCCAGCAGCCAAGTGTTGGGTGGGCTGGGGACCCAGTACTTC. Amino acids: CASSQVLGGLGTQYF.

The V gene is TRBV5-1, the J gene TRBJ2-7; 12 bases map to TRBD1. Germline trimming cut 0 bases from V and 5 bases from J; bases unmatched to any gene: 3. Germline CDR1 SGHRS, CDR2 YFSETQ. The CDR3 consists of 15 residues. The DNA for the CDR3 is TGCGCCAGCAGCTTGGATGGGACAGGGGGCGACGAGCAGTACTTC. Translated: CASSLDGTGGDEQYF. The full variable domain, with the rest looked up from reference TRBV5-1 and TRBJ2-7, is KAGVTQTPRYLIKTRGQQVTLSCSPISGHRSVSWYQQTPGQGLQFLFEYFSETQRNKGNFPGRFSGRQFSNSRSEMNVSTLELGDSALYLCASSLDGTGGDEQYFGPGTRLTVT.

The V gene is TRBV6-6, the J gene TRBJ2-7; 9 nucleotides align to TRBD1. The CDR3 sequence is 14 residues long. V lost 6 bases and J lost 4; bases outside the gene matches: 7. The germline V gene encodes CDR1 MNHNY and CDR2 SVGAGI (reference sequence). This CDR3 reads CASRSPGQGYEQYF. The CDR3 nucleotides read TGTGCCAGCAGGTCCCCGGGACAGGGTTACGAGCAGTACTTC.

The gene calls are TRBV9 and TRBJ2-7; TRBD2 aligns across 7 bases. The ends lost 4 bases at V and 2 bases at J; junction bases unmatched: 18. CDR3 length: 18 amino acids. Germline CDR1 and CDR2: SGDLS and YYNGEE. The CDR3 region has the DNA TGTGCCAGCAGCCCTCGGGATAGCGGGCTCTTTCAACCCTACGAGCAGTACTTC. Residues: CASSPRDSGLFQPYEQYF.